The 27 T cell receptor beta chains below all came from one sample that was sequenced in a study of technical replicates of blood from a few donors. Generated by immunoSEQ multiplex PCR, the TCRdb table keeps only in-frame clones and is missing some. Of 75,000 to 95,000 clones listed, approximately 95% were seen once; the top ten hold approximately 0.35%. Source material: T cells isolated from PBMCs. These receptors all come from a human donor in good health.

The rearrangement uses TRBV7-2 and TRBJ2-6; possible D gene TRBD2, 5 bases. Germline-derived CDR1 and CDR2 are SGHTA and FQGNSA. The CDR3 loop spans 16 amino acids. V was shortened by 1 base and J by 2 bases, with 9 bases between the two germline ends. In nucleotides, the CDR3 is TGTGCCAGCAGCTTAGGAGGGAACCCTGGGGCCAACGTCCTGACTTTC. Translated: CASSLGGNPGANVLTF.

This sequence joins TRBV18 and TRBJ2-7; tentative D call: TRBD1 (6 bases). V dropped 2 bases and J dropped 2 bases, with 13 bases sitting between them. The CDR3 consists of 15 residues. The germline V gene has CDR1 KGHSH and CDR2 LQKENI. Here the CDR3 reads CASSPSPGETYEQYF. In DNA form, the CDR3 reads TGTGCCAGCTCACCATCTCCAGGGGAGACCTACGAGCAGTACTTC.

The rearrangement uses TRBV19 and TRBJ2-2; TRBD1 aligns across 7 bases. The germline V gene has CDR1 LNHDA and CDR2 SQIVND (reference sequence). V shed 5 bases and J 4 bases; nucleotides not matched to a gene: 1. This CDR3 has 13 amino acids. For the CDR3, the DNA is TGTGCCAGTAGTCGGGACAGCACCGGGGAGCTGTTTTTT. It codes for CASSRDSTGELFF.

V gene TRBV4-3 combines with J gene TRBJ2-2, with 8 bases matching TRBD2. V was clipped by 1 base and J by 1 base; unmatched bases: 5. The CDR3 runs 17 residues. Germline CDR1 is LGHNA and CDR2 is YSLEER. The CDR3 DNA reads TGCGCCAGCAGCCAAGCACTAGCGGCAATGAACACCGGGGAGCTGTTTTTT. It translates to CASSQALAAMNTGELFF.

The V call is TRBV30, the J call TRBJ1-6, with TRBD1 matching over 11 bases. CDR3 length: 13 residues. The V and J ends lost 8 bases and 9 bases, in that order; junction bases with no gene match: 6. The germline CDR1 and CDR2 sequences are GTSNPN and SVGIG (reference sequence). The CDR3 spells CARTGTGGSPLHF. As DNA, the CDR3 is TGTGCCAGAACCGGGACAGGGGGTTCACCCCTCCACTTT.

This chain joins TRBV19 and TRBJ2-3; TRBD2 agrees at 7 bases. This CDR3 contains 13 residues. Unmatched junction bases numbered 7, after V lost 10 bases and J lost 3 bases. Germline loops: CDR1 LNHDA, CDR2 SQIVND (reference sequence). The CDR3 loop is CATRAGRTDTQYF. DNA of the CDR3: TGTGCCACCCGAGCGGGGCGAACAGATACGCAGTATTTT.

The chain joins TRBV7-6 to TRBJ2-7; 9 bases agree with TRBD1. CDR3 length: 13 amino acids. Germline values: CDR1 SGHVS, CDR2 FNYEAQ. V lost 7 bases to trimming and J lost 7 bases; unmatched junction nucleotides: 8. The CDR3 sequence: CASNRGQGGEQYF. The CDR3 DNA sequence: TGTGCCAGCAACCGGGGACAGGGCGGGGAGCAGTACTTC. Based on the CDR3 plus reference TRBV7-6 and TRBJ2-7, the full variable domain is GAGVSQSPRYKVTKRGQDVALRCDPISGHVSLYWYRQALGQGPEFLTYFNYEAQQDKSGLPNDRFSAERPEGSISTLTIQRTEQRDSAMYRCASNRGQGGEQYFGPGTRLTVT.

This clone was seen just once. The chain employs TRBV9 and TRBJ2-6, with a possible D match to TRBD1 (6 bases). Trimming cost V 4 bases and J 0 bases, with 11 bases left between them. Germline V gene sequence: CDR1 SGDLS, CDR2 YYNGEE. CDR3 length: 16 residues. CDR3 DNA sequence: TGTGCCAGCAGCCCCCGACAGGCCTCTGGGGCCAACGTCCTGACTTTC. Translated: CASSPRQASGANVLTF.

The chain uses TRBV9 and TRBJ2-1; possibly TRBD2 for D (5 bases). Germline V gene data show CDR1 as SGDLS and CDR2 as YYNGEE. The CDR3 consists of 13 residues. Trimming pared 0 bases from V and 8 bases from J, leaving 9 bases between. The chain's CDR3 is CASSVGGHYEQFF. The CDR3 nucleotides are TGTGCCAGCAGCGTAGGAGGGCATTATGAGCAGTTCTTC.

V usage is TRBV7-2 and J usage is TRBJ2-7; D is possibly TRBD1 (5 bases). The CDR3 runs 13 residues. Germline CDR1 and CDR2: SGHTA and FQGNSA. V lost 1 base and J lost 7, with 11 bases in between. CDR3 sequence: CASSLVGREEQYF. As DNA, the CDR3 is TGTGCCAGCAGCTTAGTAGGCAGGGAAGAGCAGTACTTC.

CDR3 nucleotides: TGTGCCAGCAGTATCCGGCGGGGCACTGAAGCTTTCTTT. Translation: CASSIRRGTEAFF. The rearrangement uses TRBV28 and TRBJ1-1; D remains unclear. The ends were cut back, 5 bases at V and 4 bases at J, with 11 bases in the middle. The length of the CDR3 is 13 residues. Germline CDR1 MDHEN, CDR2 SYDVKM.

The chain employs TRBV6-5 and TRBJ2-1; D is possibly TRBD1 (7 bases). Germline V gives CDR1 MNHEY, CDR2 SVGAGI. Trimming pared 6 bases from V and 6 bases from J, leaving 18 bases between. The CDR3 is 15 amino acids. The CDR3 DNA is TGTGCCAGCAGGGGCGCGGGACAGCCTTCCAATGAGCAGTTCTTC. Residues: CASRGAGQPSNEQFF.

CDR3 sequence reads: CASSYSAYSTEAFF. The CDR3 DNA follows: TGTGCCAGCAGTTACTCGGCCTACAGCACTGAAGCTTTCTTT. The chain recombines TRBV6-5 with TRBJ1-1; D call uncertain. The V end was cut by 0 bases, the J end by 4 bases, with 9 bases between. Germline V gene sequence: CDR1 MNHEY, CDR2 SVGAGI. CDR3 length: 14 residues.

The chain combines TRBV15 with TRBJ2-4; no firm D call. With 5 bases removed from V and 2 bases from J, the gap between germline ends came to 10 bases. This CDR3 comprises 14 residues. The V gene's germline CDR1 is LNHNV and CDR2 YYDKDF (reference sequence). CDR3 region: CATSESFTKNIQYF. CDR3 sequence (DNA): TGTGCCACCAGCGAGAGCTTCACCAAAAACATTCAGTACTTC. Full variable domain (rest looked up from reference TRBV15 and TRBJ2-4): DAMVIQNPRYQVTQFGKPVTLSCSQTLNHNVMYWYQQKSSQAPKLLFHYYDKDFNNEADTPDNFQSRRPNTSFCFLDIRSPGLGDTAMYLCATSESFTKNIQYFGAGTRLSVL.

This sequence joins TRBV6-5 and TRBJ2-7; 7 bases match TRBD1. CDR3 length: 16 amino acids. CDR1 and CDR2 (germline): MNHEY, SVGAGI. The V gene end was trimmed by 4 bases and the J gene end by 2 bases; junction bases not matched to a gene: 11. The CDR3 loop is CASSSPRTGFTYEQYF. CDR3 DNA: TGTGCCAGCAGTTCACCCCGGACAGGCTTTACCTACGAGCAGTACTTC.

This chain uses TRBV5-3 with TRBJ2-7; perhaps TRBD2 as D (5 bases). TRBV5-3 is classed as an ORF, of uncertain function. V lost 0 bases and J 1 base, leaving 14 bases between the germline ends. This CDR3 is built from 16 residues. The chain's CDR3 is CARSLALREQSYEQYF. Here the CDR3 DNA reads TGTGCCAGAAGCTTGGCCCTTAGGGAGCAATCCTACGAGCAGTACTTC.

This chain connects TRBV7-2 to TRBJ2-3; possible D gene TRBD1, 5 bases. The CDR3 covers 12 residues. The V gene lost 6 bases and the J gene lost 6 bases, with 10 bases spanning the gap. From germline, CDR1 is SGHTA and CDR2 FQGNSA. The chain's CDR3 is CASSQDTDTQYF. The CDR3 region has the DNA TGTGCCAGCAGTCAGGACACCGATACGCAGTATTTT.

The J gene is TRBJ2-3, the V gene TRBV29-1, with D possibly matching TRBD2 (6 bases). Germline assignment: CDR1 SQVTM and CDR2 ANQGSEA. The CDR3 has 14 residues. Trimming took 6 bases from V and 2 from J, leaving 15 bases between them. As DNA, the CDR3 is TGCAGCGTCTTGGGGGGACTCTTCACAGATACGCAGTATTTT. As protein: CSVLGGLFTDTQYF.

The gene calls are TRBV15 and TRBJ2-5, with D uncertain. Germline loops: CDR1 LNHNV, CDR2 YYDKDF (reference sequence). The V and J ends lost 0 bases and 2 bases respectively, with 10 bases between them. This CDR3 has 15 residues. The CDR3 DNA sequence: TGTGCCACCAGCAGAGACGCGCGTATTCAAGAGACCCAGTACTTC. Translated: CATSRDARIQETQYF.

This chain links TRBV28 with TRBJ2-4, with TRBD1 as a possible D gene (5 bases). Deletions cut 6 bases from V and 0 bases from J, with 15 bases between. CDR1 MDHEN and CDR2 SYDVKM come from the germline V gene. The length of the CDR3 is 16 residues. The CDR3, as DNA: TGTGCCAGCAGCCGAGGACAATCGCTAGCCAAAAACATTCAGTACTTC. This encodes CASSRGQSLAKNIQYF.

In this sample, this clone turned up a few times. The V gene is TRBV19, the J gene TRBJ2-2; 10 bases are shared with TRBD1. Germline values: CDR1 LNHDA, CDR2 SQIVND (reference sequence). The V and J ends lost 9 bases and 5 bases, in that order; junction bases with no gene match: 9. The CDR3 has 15 amino acids. CDR3 bases: TGTGCCAGCGTAAAGGGACAGGGGTTAACCGGGGAGCTGTTTTTT. Its translation is CASVKGQGLTGELFF.

The chain combines TRBV19 with TRBJ1-2; perhaps TRBD1 as D (6 bases). The CDR3 covers 14 residues. The germline V and J ends were trimmed by 10 bases and 3 bases, with 18 bases remaining between them. Germline CDR1 and CDR2: LNHDA and SQIVND (reference sequence). This CDR3 reads CATSGGQRDYGYTF. The CDR3 DNA sequence: TGTGCCACCTCGGGAGGACAGAGGGACTATGGCTACACCTTC.

V usage is TRBV19 and J usage is TRBJ2-5; TRBD1 agrees at 7 bases. Germline CDR1 reads LNHDA; CDR2 reads SQIVND (reference sequence). V shed 10 bases, J shed 4 bases, and the junction held 6 bases outside the gene matches. The CDR3 totals 12 residues. CDR3 nucleotide sequence: TGTGCCACCCAACAGGGGACAGAGACCCAGTACTTC. Translating gives CATQQGTETQYF.

V usage is TRBV4-3 and J usage is TRBJ2-6; D is undetermined. V was trimmed by 2 bases and J by 3 bases, leaving 8 bases between them. Germline CDR1 and CDR2: LGHNA and YSLEER. CDR3 length: 15 residues. The CDR3 sequence: CASSQSQIGANVLTF. DNA for the CDR3: TGCGCCAGCAGCCAATCTCAGATTGGGGCCAACGTCCTGACTTTC.

The V call is TRBV2, the J call TRBJ1-2; D remains ambiguous. The germline gives CDR1 SNHLY, CDR2 FYNNEI. V lost 3 bases and J lost 8, with 16 bases in between. This CDR3 spans 14 amino acids. The CDR3 region has the DNA TGTGCCAGCAGTGAGACCACCACTATGAGGGGCTACACCTTC. It encodes CASSETTTMRGYTF.

The chain carries TRBV4-1 and TRBJ2-1, with TRBD2 matching over 9 bases. CDR1 and CDR2 from the germline V gene are MGHRA and YSYEKL. Unmatched junction bases numbered 9, after V lost 1 base and J lost 8 bases. This CDR3 is built from 16 residues. The CDR3 region has the DNA TGCGCCAGCAGCCAAGGGAAGCGGGAGGTGATGGATGAGCAGTTCTTC. Its translation is CASSQGKREVMDEQFF.

V gene TRBV6-4 combines with J gene TRBJ2-7; 7 bases map to TRBD1. Germline V gene sequence: CDR1 MRHNA, CDR2 SNTAGT. The ends lost 6 bases at V and 3 bases at J; junction bases unmatched: 17. This CDR3 comprises 17 residues. CDR3 sequence (DNA): TGTGCCAGCAGACCGGGACAGCTTCACTCGGACCTCTACGAGCAGTACTTC. Its protein is CASRPGQLHSDLYEQYF.